This T cell receptor beta chain originates from a study of blood T cell repertoires in COVID-19. Study overall: Samples came from the United States, Italy and Spain, spanning acute and convalescent COVID-19. PBMCs, B-cell-depleted T cells, or T cells were the source of the cDNA or gDNA that made up the material.

In the study's own analysis: Amplification of reference gene primers provided the estimated nucleated cell counts. Data came from immunoSEQ multiplex PCR; TCRdb stores just in-frame clones and leaves some out. For V, J and clone size, that table is used; D and trimming come from the DNA. The data show roughly 97,000 clones, around 83% seen once. There are 16 residues in the CDR3. J was trimmed by 7 bases and V by 1 base; bases with no gene match: 8. From germline, CDR1 is SGHRS and CDR2 YFSETQ. The rearrangement uses TRBV5-1 and TRBJ1-4; TRBD1 matches at 9 bases. The specimen was peripheral blood. The TCR originated in a woman older than 75 with active or convalescent COVID-19. The CDR3 DNA sequence: TGCGCCAGCAGCTTGCTCGGACAGGGGTCGGGTGAAAAACTGTTTTTT. It translates to CASSLLGQGSGEKLFF.